Below are 21 T cell receptor beta chains sequenced from a single sample in a study of beta chain features in type 1 diabetes. Expressed TCRB transcripts were sequenced, since all the RNA that had been isolated was reverse transcribed. Method: immunoSEQ multiplex PCR; TCRdb's copy keeps in-frame clones and lacks some. The table has fewer than 550,000 clones, approximately 10% seen once. The sample was naive CD4+ T cells from blood. The receptors were gathered from a woman aged 18-35 years in good health.

This clone has a handful of counts. The V and J genes are TRBV7-3 and TRBJ2-2; D may be TRBD1 or TRBD2 (5 bases each). Germline V CDR1 and CDR2: SGHTA, FQGTGA. The CDR3 length is 13 residues. The V end lost 4 bases, the J end lost 5 bases, and 8 bases lay between the germline ends. CDR3 DNA: TGTGCCAGCAGCTCGGGGCGAACCGGGGAGCTGTTTTTT. It specifies CASSSGRTGELFF.

This clone was recorded a few times. The chain employs TRBV7-2 and TRBJ2-3; TRBD2 aligns across 8 bases. V lost 5 bases to trimming and J lost 2 bases; unmatched junction nucleotides: 6. The CDR3 has 15 residues. The germline CDR1 and CDR2 sequences are SGHTA and FQGNSA. CDR3 amino acids: CASSPGGALTDTQYF. DNA for the CDR3: TGTGCCAGCAGCCCCGGGGGGGCCCTCACAGATACGCAGTATTTT.

This clone has just a few counts. This chain connects TRBV7-9 to TRBJ2-7; the match to TRBD1 covers 8 bases. Germline CDR1 SEHNR, CDR2 FQNEAQ (reference sequence). This CDR3 spans 14 amino acids. Trimming cost V 4 bases and J 3 bases; bases outside gene matches: 5. The CDR3 DNA reads as TGTGCCAGCAGCTCGTCCGACAGGGGCTACGAGCAGTACGTC. Protein product: CASSSSDRGYEQYV.

This clone was observed a handful of times. V gene TRBV19 combines with J gene TRBJ2-4; D might be TRBD2 (6 bases). CDR1 and CDR2 from the germline V gene are LNHDA and SQIVND (reference sequence). V was trimmed by 4 bases and J by 0 bases, leaving 10 bases between them. The CDR3 covers 15 residues. The DNA of the CDR3 is TGTGCCAGTAGTAAGACTAGTTCAGCCAAAAACATTCAGTACTTC. Translation gives CASSKTSSAKNIQYF.

V is TRBV6-5 and J is TRBJ2-3, with D unresolved. The CDR3 runs to 13 residues. V lost 2 bases and J 2 bases, leaving 5 bases between the germline ends. CDR1 is MNHEY and CDR2 is SVGAGI in the germline V gene. The CDR3 protein is CASSYEHTDTQYF. For the CDR3, the DNA is TGTGCCAGCAGTTACGAACACACAGATACGCAGTATTTT.

This clone was observed a few times. The junction shows a germline mismatch at one end, possibly a read error. The rearrangement links TRBV14 to TRBJ2-7; 7 nucleotides match TRBD1. The CDR3 loop spans 12 amino acids. Per the germline V gene, CDR1 is SGHDN and CDR2 is FVKESK. The CDR3, as DNA: TGTGCCAGCAGCCAAGATTCCAGGGGGAAAACCTTC. It encodes CASSQDSRGKTF. The full variable domain, with the rest looked up from reference TRBV14 and TRBJ2-7, is EAGVTQFPSHSVIEKGQTVTLRCDPISGHDNLYWYRRVMGKEIKFLLHFVKESKQDESGMPNNRFLAERTGGTYSTLKVQPAELEDSGVYFCASSQDSRGKTFGPGTRLTVT.

This chain links TRBV4-3 with TRBJ2-3; D is unclear. Germline lookup yields CDR1 LGHNA and CDR2 YSLEER. V lost 1 base, J lost 1 base, and 12 bases lay in between. This CDR3 comprises 16 residues. CDR3 amino acids: CASSQGAGSRTDTQYF. The CDR3 nucleotides are TGCGCCAGCAGCCAAGGGGCCGGTTCCCGCACAGATACGCAGTATTTT.

J is TRBJ1-5 and V is TRBV4-3; D is unresolved. The ends were cut back, 0 bases at V and 4 bases at J, with 13 bases in the middle. The CDR3 has 16 residues. CDR1 LGHNA and CDR2 YSLEER come from the germline V gene. In DNA, the CDR3 is TGCGCCAGCAGCCAAGAGGGTGGCCTGGGGAATCAGCCCCAGCATTTT. Translated: CASSQEGGLGNQPQHF.

The rearrangement joins TRBV18 to TRBJ2-5; no clear D. This CDR3 is built from 13 residues. CDR1 KGHSH and CDR2 LQKENI come from the germline V gene. The V end was cut by 6 bases, the J end by 3 bases, with 11 bases between. The CDR3 bases are TGTGCCAGCTCGGGTTCGCGGAAAGAGACCCAGTACTTC. Its protein is CASSGSRKETQYF.

The chain joins TRBV5-6 to TRBJ1-2; no firm D call. This CDR3 has 13 residues. Germline V gene sequence: CDR1 SGHDT, CDR2 YYEEEE. Deletions cut 0 bases from V and 8 bases from J, with 11 bases between. CDR3 DNA sequence: TGTGCCAGCAGCTTGGTTCCAGCAATAGGCTACACCTTC. Its translation: CASSLVPAIGYTF.

This chain joins TRBV9 and TRBJ2-1, with D possibly being TRBD1 (6 bases). The CDR3 runs to 15 residues. Deletions cut 3 bases from V and 4 bases from J, with 14 bases between. Germline assignment: CDR1 SGDLS and CDR2 YYNGEE. The CDR3: CASSETQGRYNEQFF. CDR3 sequence (DNA): TGTGCCAGCAGCGAAACACAGGGCAGATACAATGAGCAGTTCTTC.

This clone has only a few counts. V usage is TRBV20-1 and J usage is TRBJ2-3; D tentatively fits TRBD1 or TRBD2 (5 bases each). CDR1 and CDR2 (germline): DFQATT, SNEGSKA (reference sequence). This CDR3 is built from 11 residues. Trimming removed 6 bases at V and 6 bases at J, with 10 bases between. The CDR3, as DNA: TGCAGTGCGGAAGGGACGGATACGCAGTATTTT. The encoded protein is CSAEGTDTQYF.

The rearrangement joins TRBV7-9 to TRBJ1-2; D not certain. Trimming took 3 bases from V and 0 from J, leaving 5 bases between them. CDR1 is SEHNR and CDR2 is FQNEAQ in the germline V gene (reference sequence). The CDR3 length is 13 residues. This CDR3 reads CASSFEANYGYTF. The CDR3, as DNA: TGTGCCAGCAGCTTCGAGGCTAACTATGGCTACACCTTC.

This clone was picked up a small number of times. The chain carries TRBV27 and TRBJ2-1; maybe TRBD1 (7 bases). Trimming took 2 bases from V and 5 from J, leaving 13 bases between them. This CDR3 has 15 amino acids. Germline CDR1 MNHEY, CDR2 SMNVEV (reference sequence). The CDR3, as DNA: TGTGCCAGCAGTTTACGGGCAGGGGGGAACAATGAGCAGTTCTTC. It is translated as CASSLRAGGNNEQFF.

This clone was observed a few times. The junction differs from germline at one of its ends, possibly a read error. V is TRBV7-7 and J is TRBJ2-7; no clear D. Germline V CDR1 and CDR2: SSHAT, FNYEAQ (reference sequence). The CDR3 consists of 13 residues. DNA for the CDR3: TGTGCTAGCAGCTTAGTCGCGGTATCCGAGCAGTACTTC. Its protein is CASSLVAVSEQYF.

This clone has only a few counts. This chain joins TRBV30 and TRBJ2-1; D remains unclear. Trimming took off 4 bases at V and 0 bases at J, with 13 bases between the two ends. Germline values: CDR1 GTSNPN, CDR2 SVGIG (reference sequence). The CDR3 is made up of 15 amino acids. The CDR3 DNA is TGTGCCTGGACGAAGGGCGGCGTCTCCTACAATGAGCAGTTCTTC. Residues: CAWTKGGVSYNEQFF.

This chain uses TRBV6-1 with TRBJ2-5, with 9 nucleotides matching TRBD1. The ends lost 3 bases at V and 2 bases at J; junction bases unmatched: 4. The CDR3 is 15 amino acids. Germline V gene sequence: CDR1 MNHNS, CDR2 SASEGT. Written as DNA, the CDR3 is TGTGCCAGCAGTGACACAGGGGGCTTACAAGAGACCCAGTACTTC. It translates to CASSDTGGLQETQYF.

The gene calls are TRBV14 and TRBJ2-7; possibly TRBD1 for D (5 bases). The length of the CDR3 is 17 residues. CDR1 is SGHDN, CDR2 FVKESK, per germline. Trimming left V 3 bases short and J 0 bases short, with 18 bases between. The CDR3 sequence: CASSHDLYRLNSYEQYV. CDR3 coding DNA: TGTGCCAGCAGCCATGATTTGTACAGGCTTAACTCCTACGAGCAGTACGTC.

The gene calls are TRBV2 and TRBJ2-4; unclear D gene. The V end was cut by 4 bases, the J end by 0 bases, with 19 bases between. The CDR3 contains 18 residues. Germline V gene sequence: CDR1 SNHLY, CDR2 FYNNEI. The CDR3 sequence: CASSVVVGSSRAKNIQYF. In DNA form, the CDR3 reads TGTGCCAGCAGTGTGGTCGTAGGCAGTTCTCGAGCCAAAAACATTCAGTACTTC.

This clone turned up a few times. The genes are TRBV9 and TRBJ2-2; D is undetermined. The germline gives CDR1 SGDLS, CDR2 YYNGEE. The CDR3 is made up of 15 amino acids. Trimming shortened V by 0 bases and J by 3 bases, and 9 bases separated the two germline ends. The CDR3 reads CASSVGAVDTGELFF. CDR3 nucleotides: TGTGCCAGCAGCGTAGGAGCAGTAGACACCGGGGAGCTGTTTTTT.

This clone was recorded a few times. V and J are TRBV5-4 and TRBJ2-6; no clear D gene. Germline-derived CDR1 and CDR2 are SGHNT and YYREEE (reference sequence). Between the trimmed V and J ends, which lost 4 bases and 0 bases, there was a span of 8 bases. The CDR3 extends over 15 amino acids. The CDR3 is CASSRGISGANVLTF. The CDR3 nucleotides are TGTGCCAGCAGCCGCGGAATCTCTGGGGCCAACGTCCTGACTTTC.